The 20 T cell receptor beta chains below all came from one sample that was sequenced in a study of cytomegalovirus exposure and HLA in healthy donors. With 60 Vbeta and 13 Jbeta primers, the PCR was carried out. The assay was immunoSEQ multiplex PCR, and TCRdb's table has in-frame clones only and misses some. Among 180,000 or so clones listed, just under 80% were seen once. Material: PBMCs. The receptors derive from a female donor in good health and CMV-seronegative.

This chain joins TRBV19 and TRBJ2-6; 7 positions agree with TRBD2. The length of the CDR3 is 16 residues. Germline CDR1 reads LNHDA; CDR2 reads SQIVND (reference sequence). V trimming: 1 base; J trimming: 0 bases; junction bases outside the gene matches: 0. The CDR3 region has the DNA TGTGCCAGTAGTATAGGGGGGGGCTCTGGGGCCAACGTCCTGACTTTC. Protein product: CASSIGGGSGANVLTF.

In regard to this clone: The junction departs from the called germline gene at one end, perhaps through a read error. The V gene is TRBV7-9, the J gene TRBJ1-3; D not resolved. Germline V gene sequence: CDR1 SEHNR, CDR2 FQNEAQ (reference sequence). The CDR3 runs to 12 residues. The CDR3 sequence is CSSSLVLNTIYF. Here the CDR3 DNA reads TGTTCCAGCAGCTTAGTCTTGAACACCATATATTTT.

This chain uses TRBV19 with TRBJ2-1, with 8 bases matching TRBD1. This CDR3 has 15 residues. The ends lost 7 bases at V and 2 bases at J; junction bases unmatched: 7. Germline V gene lookup returns CDR1 LNHDA and CDR2 SQIVND (reference sequence). The CDR3 nucleotides read TGTGCCAGTACCCCGACAGGGGCAACCTACAATGAGCAGTTCTTC. This codes for CASTPTGATYNEQFF.

The chain employs TRBV12-5 and TRBJ1-1; D perhaps matches TRBD1 (5 bases). CDR3 length equals 14 residues. Per the germline V gene, CDR1 is LGHNT and CDR2 is FRNRAP. V was cut by 2 bases and J by 5 bases, with 12 bases left in between. The CDR3 region is CASGLTGGRTEAFF. CDR3 nucleotides: TGTGCTAGTGGTTTGACTGGGGGGAGGACTGAAGCTTTCTTT.

This chain uses TRBV7-9 with TRBJ2-6; the D is unclear. The ends were cut back, 3 bases at V and 0 bases at J, with 6 bases in the middle. This CDR3 contains 15 residues. Germline loops: CDR1 SEHNR, CDR2 FQNEAQ (reference sequence). CDR3 loop: CASSFKHSGANVLTF. CDR3 coding DNA: TGTGCCAGCAGCTTTAAACACTCTGGGGCCAACGTCCTGACTTTC. The whole variable domain, remainder taken from reference TRBV7-9 and TRBJ2-6, is DTGVSQNPRHKITKRGQNVTFRCDPISEHNRLYWYRQTLGQGPEFLTYFQNEAQLEKSRLLSDRFSAERPKGSFSTLEIQRTEQGDSAMYLCASSFKHSGANVLTFGAGSRLTVL.

The rearrangement links TRBV20-1 to TRBJ1-1, with D perhaps TRBD1 (5 bases). The V gene lost 5 bases and the J gene lost 11 bases, with 12 bases spanning the gap. The CDR3 has 10 amino acids. In germline, CDR1 is DFQATT, CDR2 SNEGSKA (reference sequence). CDR3 in amino acids: CSAYSKGAFF. The CDR3 DNA follows: TGCAGTGCTTACAGTAAGGGGGCTTTCTTT.

The rearrangement joins TRBV6-1 to TRBJ2-2, with D tentatively TRBD2 (6 bases). CDR3 length: 15 residues. Germline CDR1 is MNHNS and CDR2 is SASEGT. The V gene lost 3 bases and the J gene lost 5 bases, with 13 bases spanning the gap. CDR3 amino acids: CASSEEGPWTGELFF. In nucleotides, the CDR3 is TGTGCCAGCAGTGAGGAGGGTCCATGGACCGGGGAGCTGTTTTTT.

The CDR3 protein is CASSLSLVPGLANTGELFF. CDR3 bases: TGTGCCAGCAGCCTTAGTCTAGTTCCGGGACTAGCGAACACCGGGGAGCTGTTTTTT. J is TRBJ2-2 and V is TRBV7-9, with 8 bases matching TRBD2. Germline lookup yields CDR1 SEHNR and CDR2 FQNEAQ (reference sequence). Trimming at V came to 5 bases and at J to 0 bases, leaving 14 bases not matched to a gene. This CDR3 has 19 amino acids.

This clone was picked up a small number of times. The gene calls are TRBV2 and TRBJ2-1; D is unclear. Germline loops: CDR1 SNHLY, CDR2 FYNNEI. V shed 8 bases and J shed 0 bases, with 14 bases lying between them. This CDR3 is 15 amino acids long. CDR3 sequence (DNA): TGTGCCAGCCTAACTACCCATAACTCCTACAATGAGCAGTTCTTC. Its protein product is CASLTTHNSYNEQFF.

V is TRBV19 and J is TRBJ2-6; unclear D gene. From germline, CDR1 is LNHDA and CDR2 SQIVND (reference sequence). This CDR3 contains 15 residues. V was pared by 5 bases and J by 1 base, with 9 bases between. CDR3 DNA sequence: TGTGCCAGTAGTGTCACCAGGTCTGGGGCCAACGTCCTGACTTTC. This sequence encodes CASSVTRSGANVLTF.

Remarks on this clone: Other DNA variants within this sample encode the same CDR3. The J gene is TRBJ1-4, the V gene TRBV19; TRBD1 matches 7 bases. The CDR3 sequence is 14 residues long. The trim removed 6 bases at V and 8 bases at J, leaving 9 bases unmatched. Germline-derived CDR1 and CDR2 are LNHDA and SQIVND (reference sequence). The CDR3 is CASSRYRGQEKLFF. CDR3 in DNA: TGTGCCAGTAGCCGATATAGGGGGCAAGAAAAACTGTTTTTT.

The chain joins TRBV6-6 to TRBJ1-1; D remains unclear. The CDR3 spans 14 residues. Germline lookup yields CDR1 MNHNY and CDR2 SVGAGI (reference sequence). Trimming stripped 2 bases from V and 4 bases from J, with 11 bases between. The CDR3 protein is CASSYPGVGTEAFF. CDR3 nucleotide sequence: TGTGCCAGCAGTTACCCGGGTGTCGGCACTGAAGCTTTCTTT.

V is TRBV12-5 and J is TRBJ1-3; no definite D call. Trimming took off 5 bases at V and 2 bases at J, with 10 bases between the two ends. CDR1 is LGHNT and CDR2 is FRNRAP in the germline V gene. There are 14 residues in the CDR3. CDR3 nucleotide sequence: TGTGCTAGTGGTCCTCGGTTTGCTGGAAACACCATATATTTT. Translation gives CASGPRFAGNTIYF.

The sample holds a few counts of this clone. The chain couples TRBV14 to TRBJ1-1, with a weak D call TRBD1 (5 bases). Trimming shortened V by 1 base and J by 4 bases, and 19 bases separated the two germline ends. Looked up from germline, CDR1 is SGHDN and CDR2 is FVKESK. CDR3 length: 17 residues. The chain's CDR3 is CASSQVASGASGTEAFF. The CDR3 DNA is TGTGCCAGCAGCCAAGTTGCTTCTGGGGCTTCGGGCACTGAAGCTTTCTTT.

V is TRBV4-1 and J is TRBJ2-7, with 8 bases lining up with TRBD2. Germline assignment: CDR1 MGHRA and CDR2 YSYEKL. V lost 3 bases and J lost 5; bases outside the gene matches: 12. This CDR3 region has 16 residues. The CDR3 DNA sequence: TGCGCCAGCAGCCAGCGGCTAGCGGGCCTCGTGGACGAGCAGTACTTC. Translation gives CASSQRLAGLVDEQYF.

This clone was recorded once. CDR3 in DNA: TGTGCCAGCAAACCTAACAGGGTTGCGTATGGCTACACCTTC. It is translated as CASKPNRVAYGYTF. J is TRBJ1-2 and V is TRBV6-5; tentative D call: TRBD1 (6 bases). This CDR3 region has 14 residues. Trimming cost V 7 bases and J 5 bases, with 17 bases left between them. CDR1 is MNHEY and CDR2 is SVGAGI in the germline V gene.

CDR3 amino acids: CASRGQGAGTGELFF. Written as DNA, the CDR3 is TGTGCCAGCAGGGGACAGGGGGCGGGCACCGGGGAGCTGTTTTTT. This chain connects TRBV28 to TRBJ2-2, with TRBD1 identical over 12 bases. Germline V CDR1 and CDR2: MDHEN, SYDVKM. The CDR3 covers 15 residues. V shed 6 bases and J 4 bases; nucleotides not matched to a gene: 3.

The genes are TRBV10-3 and TRBJ2-1; TRBD2 matches at 7 bases. The CDR3 is 15 residues long. The V gene's germline CDR1 is ENHRY and CDR2 SYGVKD. The ends lost 3 bases at V and 0 bases at J; junction bases unmatched: 2. The CDR3 loop is CAISELAPSYNEQFF. In nucleotides, the CDR3 is TGTGCCATCAGTGAACTAGCGCCCTCCTACAATGAGCAGTTCTTC.

This sequence joins TRBV7-6 and TRBJ1-3; D uncertain. CDR1 is SGHVS and CDR2 is FNYEAQ in the germline V gene. The CDR3 contains 17 residues. The ends were cut back, 1 base at V and 0 bases at J, with 13 bases in the middle. CDR3 region: CASSLGTLGGSGNTIYF. CDR3 DNA: TGTGCCAGCAGCTTAGGGACGTTGGGAGGCTCTGGAAACACCATATATTTT.

This clone was picked up one time. One end of the junction does not line up with germline, which may come from a read error. The V gene is TRBV25-1, the J gene TRBJ2-1, with D maybe TRBD2 (7 bases). The germline V gene encodes CDR1 MGHDK and CDR2 SYGVNS. The CDR3 runs to 17 residues. The CDR3 spells CASSEPEVLGGLNGQFF. The CDR3 region has the DNA TGTGCCAGCAGTGAACCAGAAGTATTGGGGGGGCTGAATGGGCAGTTCTTC.